This TCR beta chain emerged from a study of technical replicates of blood from several donors. CDR1 and CDR2 from the germline V gene are SGHAT and FQNNGV. There are 16 residues in the CDR3. V lost 3 bases and J lost 4; bases outside the gene matches: 11. Using immunoSEQ multiplex PCR, the repertoire was profiled, and TCRdb retains in-frame clones only, with some absent. The table has 75,000 to 95,000 clones, around 90% seen once. The sequence was collected from a human donor in good health. The chain has TRBV11-2 and TRBJ1-2, with 7 bases that match TRBD1. The sample consisted of T cells isolated from PBMCs. The CDR3: CASSFRRDSIFYGYTF. CDR3 coding DNA: TGTGCCAGCAGCTTCCGCCGGGACAGCATTTTCTATGGCTACACCTTC.